This TCR beta chain was profiled in a study of beta chain features in type 1 diabetes. Expressed TCRB transcripts were sequenced, since all the RNA that had been isolated was reverse transcribed. The read count averaged around 3.5 million across naive, central memory and regulatory T cell samples. Using immunoSEQ multiplex PCR, the repertoire was profiled, and TCRdb retains in-frame clones only, with some absent. The sample comprises about 40,000 clones, more than 40% of which are singletons, and 0.6% to 0.85% rests with the top ten. CDR1 and CDR2 (germline): SGHRS, YFSETQ. The CDR3 runs 16 residues. Trimming removed 2 bases at V and 2 bases at J, with 16 bases between.

The sequence derives from a woman under 30 in good health. This chain joins TRBV5-1 and TRBJ1-2, with no clear D. The sequenced material came from central memory CD4+ T cells from blood. Here the CDR3 reads CASSFNPVEINYGYTF. CDR3 DNA sequence: TGCGCCAGCAGCTTCAATCCCGTAGAAATCAACTATGGCTACACCTTC.